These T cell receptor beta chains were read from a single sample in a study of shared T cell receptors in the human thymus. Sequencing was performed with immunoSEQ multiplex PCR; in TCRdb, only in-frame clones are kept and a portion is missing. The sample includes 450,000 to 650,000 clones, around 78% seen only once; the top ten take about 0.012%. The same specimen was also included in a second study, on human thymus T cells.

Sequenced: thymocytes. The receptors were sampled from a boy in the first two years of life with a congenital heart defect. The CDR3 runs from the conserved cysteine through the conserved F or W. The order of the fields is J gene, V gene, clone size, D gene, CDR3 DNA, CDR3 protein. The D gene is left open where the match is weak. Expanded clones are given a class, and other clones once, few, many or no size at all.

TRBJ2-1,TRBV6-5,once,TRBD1,TGTGCCAGCAGTTACCCTGAGGACAGGGGCCATGAGCAGTTCTTC,CASSYPEDRGHEQFF
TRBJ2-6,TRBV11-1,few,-,TGTGCCAGCAGCCCGCGGGGGCCTGGGGCCAACGTCCTGACTTTC,CASSPRGPGANVLTF
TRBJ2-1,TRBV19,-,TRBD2,TGTGCCAGTACTCCGACTAGCGGGAGGGCCGTTGAGCAGTTCTTC,CASTPTSGRAVEQFF
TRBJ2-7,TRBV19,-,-,TGTGCCAGTAGTGCCCAAGTGAATCCCTACTACGAGCAGTACTTC,CASSAQVNPYYEQYF
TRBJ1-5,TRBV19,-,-,TGTGCCAGTAGTATGAATACAGGGCCATGGCATCAGCCCCAGCATTTT,CASSMNTGPWHQPQHF
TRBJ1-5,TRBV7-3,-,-,TGTGCCAGCAGAGGCCTAGCCCTCGAGCAGCCCCAGCATTTT,CASRGLALEQPQHF
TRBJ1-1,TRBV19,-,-,TGTGCCAGTAGTATCCATGGGAGGCCCGGAACTGAAGCTTTCTTT,CASSIHGRPGTEAFF
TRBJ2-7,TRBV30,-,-,TGTGCCTGGAGTTCAGGGGAGCAGTACTTC,CAWSSGEQYF
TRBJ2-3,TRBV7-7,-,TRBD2,TGTGCTAGCAGCTTAGTTGGCGGGAGGGCCGCAGATACGCAGTATTTT,CASSLVGGRAADTQYF
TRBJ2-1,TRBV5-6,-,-,TGTGCCAGCAGGGGGCCGGGACTCAAGGGCTACAATGAGCAGTTCTTC,CASRGPGLKGYNEQFF
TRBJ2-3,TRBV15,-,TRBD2,TGTGCCACCAGCAGAGATGGGAGGACTAGCGGGACCACAGATACGCAGTATTTT,CATSRDGRTSGTTDTQYF
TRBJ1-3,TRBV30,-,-,TGTGCCTGGATGCTGAGCTCTGGAAACACCATATATTTT,CAWMLSSGNTIYF
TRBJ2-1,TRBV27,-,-,TGTGCCAGCAGTTTAGCAGGGTTGGCACCCAACAATGAGCAGTTCTTC,CASSLAGLAPNNEQFF
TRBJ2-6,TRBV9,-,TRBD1,TGTGCCAGCAGCAACCGGGACAGGGGGCTGGGGGCCAACGTCCTGACTTTC,CASSNRDRGLGANVLTF
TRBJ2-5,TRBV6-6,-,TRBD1,TGTGCCAGCAGTCAACTAGAGGGGGCTCAAGAGACCCAGTACTTC,CASSQLEGAQETQYF
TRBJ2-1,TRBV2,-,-,TGTGCCAGCAGTGTTATGACAGAGGCGGGATACGATGAGCAGTTCTTC,CASSVMTEAGYDEQFF
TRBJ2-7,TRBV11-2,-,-,TGTGCCAGCAGCTTAGGGGGGGCGGCGGGAGCCCACGAGCAGTACTTC,CASSLGGAAGAHEQYF
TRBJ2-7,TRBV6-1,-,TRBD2,TGTGCCAGCAGTGGGACTAGTTCCTACGAGCAGTACTTC,CASSGTSSYEQYF
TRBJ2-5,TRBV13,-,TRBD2,TGTGCCAGCAGCTCTCCCGGGACTAGCGGTTCCCAGACCCAGTACTTC,CASSSPGTSGSQTQYF
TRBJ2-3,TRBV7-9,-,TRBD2,TGTGCCAGCAGCTTAGGTTGGCGGGAGCCCCGCACAGATACGCAGTATTTT,CASSLGWREPRTDTQYF
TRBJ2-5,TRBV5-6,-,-,TGTGCCAGCAGCTGGGTATTAGCGTCGGGGACCCAGTACTTC,CASSWVLASGTQYF
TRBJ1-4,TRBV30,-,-,TGTGCCTGGAGTATGACAGATAATGAAAAACTGTTTTTT,CAWSMTDNEKLFF
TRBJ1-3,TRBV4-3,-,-,TGCGCCACGCGGGAGGAGGCCTCTGGAAACACCATATATTTT,CATREEASGNTIYF
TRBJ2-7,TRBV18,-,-,TGTGCCAGCTCCCTTAGGGAGCGGTCCTACGAGCAGTACTTC,CASSLRERSYEQYF
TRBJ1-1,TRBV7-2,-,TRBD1,TGTGCCAGCAGCTTGCAGGGGGGGAACACTGAAGCTTTCTTT,CASSLQGGNTEAFF
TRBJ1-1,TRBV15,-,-,TGTGCCACCAGCAGAGGCATCGTTGGGTACAGGAACACTGAAGCTTTCTTT,CATSRGIVGYRNTEAFF
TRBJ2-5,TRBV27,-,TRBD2,TGTGCCAGCAGTTTAGCGGCGGGGGGGACCCAGTACTTC,CASSLAAGGTQYF
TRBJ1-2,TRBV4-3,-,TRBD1,TGCGCCAGCAGCCATTTAGGACAGGGCAGAAATGGCTACACCTTC,CASSHLGQGRNGYTF
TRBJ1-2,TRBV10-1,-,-,TGCGCCAGCAGTGAGTCCCGGGGAGGACCCAATTATGGCTACACCTTC,CASSESRGGPNYGYTF
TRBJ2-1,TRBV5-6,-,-,TGTGCCAGCAGCTTGGGAGCGGGTCCAAATGAGCAGTTCTTC,CASSLGAGPNEQFF
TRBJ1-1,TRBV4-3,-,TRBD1,TGCGCCAGCAGCCAAGGCCTTCCACAGGGGCGGAACACTGAAGCTTTCTTT,CASSQGLPQGRNTEAFF
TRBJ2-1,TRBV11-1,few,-,TGTGCCAGCAGCTTAATTAGCTCTAATGAGCAGTTCTTC,CASSLISSNEQFF
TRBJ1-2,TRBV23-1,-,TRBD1,TGCGCCAGCAGTCAAGGGGAACAGGGGGGGTATGGCTACACCTTC,CASSQGEQGGYGYTF
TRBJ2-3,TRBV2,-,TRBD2,TGTGCCAGCAGTTCACGCCGACTAGCGGGCCTCACAGATACGCAGTATTTT,CASSSRRLAGLTDTQYF
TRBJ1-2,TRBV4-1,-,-,TGCGCCAGCAGCCAAGTATTAGGGGGGGCGAGTTATGGCTACACCTTC,CASSQVLGGASYGYTF
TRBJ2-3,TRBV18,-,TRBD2,TGTGCCAGCTCAACTTTACGGACTAGTGTGAGGACAGATACGCAGTATTTT,CASSTLRTSVRTDTQYF
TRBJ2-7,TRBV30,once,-,TGTGCCTGGAGTAACCCGAGGAGCTCCTACGAGCAGTACTTC,CAWSNPRSSYEQYF
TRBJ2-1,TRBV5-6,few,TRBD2,TGTGCCAGCAGCTTGAGGGCTAGCGGGAGGACCAATGAGCAGTTCTTC,CASSLRASGRTNEQFF
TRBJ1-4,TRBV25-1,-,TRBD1,TGTGCCAGCGCTCACAGGGGGCCTGGGGAAAAACTGTTTTTT,CASAHRGPGEKLFF
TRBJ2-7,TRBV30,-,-,TGTGCCTGGAGTGCTCGTAGTTCCTACGAGCAGTACTTC,CAWSARSSYEQYF
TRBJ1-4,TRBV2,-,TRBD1,TGTGCCGGACAGCGAGGACAGGACGAAAAACTGTTTTTT,CAGQRGQDEKLFF
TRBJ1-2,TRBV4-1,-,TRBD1,TGCGCCAGCAGCCGATTAGGGGGCGCCGGCTATGGCTACACCTTC,CASSRLGGAGYGYTF
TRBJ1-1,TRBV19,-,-,TGTGCCAGTAGTACGATTCATCCCGGACAGCTGAACACTGAAGCTTTCTTT,CASSTIHPGQLNTEAFF
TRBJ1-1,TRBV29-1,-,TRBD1,TGCAGCGTTGTCCCGACAGGGTCCTTCCTGAACACTGAAGCTTTCTTT,CSVVPTGSFLNTEAFF
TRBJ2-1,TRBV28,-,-,TGTGCCAGCAGGGGGCAGTGTGAGCAGTTCTTC,CASRGQCEQFF
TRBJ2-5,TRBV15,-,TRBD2,TGTGCCACCAGCAGGACGCCCGGGGGGACCCAAGAGACCCAGTACTTC,CATSRTPGGTQETQYF
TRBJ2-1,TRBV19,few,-,TGTGCCAGTAGACGGGAAGCCAATGAGCAGTTCTTC,CASRREANEQFF
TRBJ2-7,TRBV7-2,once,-,TGTGCCAGCAGCTTATCGTTCTACGAGCAGTACTTC,CASSLSFYEQYF
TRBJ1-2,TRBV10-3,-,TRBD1,TGTGCCATCAGCGCCGACAGGGGCGATGGCTACACCTTC,CAISADRGDGYTF
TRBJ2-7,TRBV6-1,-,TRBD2,TGTGCCAGCAGTGAAGGACTAGCTTTCCGGGAGCAGTACTTC,CASSEGLAFREQYF
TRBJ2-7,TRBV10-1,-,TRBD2,TGCGCCAGCAGTACGGCGGGAGGGCCCCCCTACGAGCAGTACTTC,CASSTAGGPPYEQYF